These T cell receptor beta chains were read from a single sample in a study of cytomegalovirus exposure and HLA in healthy donors. Some clones are missing from TCRdb's copy, which holds only in-frame ones; the method was immunoSEQ multiplex PCR. The sample yields some 200,000 clones, around 81% seen once. The sequenced material came from PBMCs. All receptors come from a woman aged 18-29 years in good health and CMV-seropositive. CDR3s include the opening cysteine and the closing phenylalanine or tryptophan. A D gene is named only where the DNA matches it firmly. Not every row has a clone size; where given, it reads once, few, many or a size class.

>-|TRBJ1-1|TRBV7-9|-
CASSRSEGPEAFF
TGTGCCAGCAGCCGATCGGAGGGACCTGAAGCTTTCTTT
>TRBD1|TRBJ1-2|TRBV5-1|-
CASSLGQGDYGYTF
TGCGCCAGCAGCTTGGGACAGGGAGACTATGGCTACACCTTC
>TRBD1|TRBJ1-2|TRBV9|few
CASSVVHKGEGAFNYGYTF
TGTGCCAGCAGCGTAGTTCATAAGGGAGAGGGGGCCTTCAACTATGGCTACACCTTC
>-|TRBJ1-3|TRBV6-5|-
CASSYSQGHSGNTIYF
TGTGCCAGCAGTTACTCCCAGGGCCACTCTGGAAACACCATATATTTT
>TRBD1|TRBJ2-2|TRBV19|-
CASRTTGGTGELFF
TGTGCCAGTAGGACGACAGGGGGCACCGGGGAGCTGTTTTTT
>TRBD1|TRBJ1-2|TRBV2|-
CASRRDRGNNYGYTF
TGTGCCAGCAGAAGGGACAGGGGAAACAACTATGGCTACACCTTC
>TRBD1|TRBJ1-1|TRBV19|-
CASSIGDRLNTEAFF
TGTGCCAGTAGTATCGGGGACAGACTGAACACTGAAGCTTTCTTT
>-|TRBJ1-1|TRBV6-1|-
CASSGLRMNTEAFF
TGTGCCAGCAGTGGCCTCAGGATGAACACTGAAGCTTTCTTT
>-|TRBJ1-1|TRBV9|-
CASSAGRSNTEAFF
TGTGCCAGCAGCGCAGGGAGGTCGAACACTGAAGCTTTCTTT
>-|TRBJ2-1|TRBV29-1|-
CSARSSGSPNNEQFF
TGCAGCGCTAGATCCAGCGGCTCGCCCAACAATGAGCAGTTCTTC
>-|TRBJ2-1|TRBV7-2|-
CASSLWGPGYNEQFF
TGTGCCAGCAGCTTGTGGGGGCCCGGTTACAATGAGCAGTTCTTC
>-|TRBJ1-1|TRBV25-1|-
CASAPGVNTEAFF
TGTGCCAGCGCTCCGGGTGTGAACACTGAAGCTTTCTTT
>TRBD2|TRBJ2-7|TRBV6-5|-
CATTGLTHIEQYF
TGTGCCACAACGGGACTAACCCATATAGAGCAGTACTTC
>TRBD2|TRBJ2-5|TRBV5-1|-
CASSLSGGAGETQYF
TGCGCCAGCAGCTTAAGCGGGGGGGCCGGGGAGACCCAGTACTTC
>TRBD1|TRBJ1-5|TRBV6-6|few
CASRDASGTGDQPQHF
TGTGCCAGCAGAGACGCCTCCGGGACAGGGGATCAGCCCCAGCATTTT
>TRBD1|TRBJ1-2|TRBV2|-
CASDRAGYGYTF
TGTGCCAGCGACAGGGCGGGATATGGCTACACCTTC
>-|TRBJ2-7|TRBV15|-
CATSRSVTGYEQYF
TGTGCCACCAGCAGATCTGTGACAGGCTACGAGCAGTACTTC
>-|TRBJ1-1|TRBV7-9|-
CASSLLETEAFF
TGTGCCAGCAGCCTCCTAGAAACTGAAGCTTTCTTT
>-|TRBJ2-7|TRBV9|-
CASSARSQPYEQYF
TGTGCCAGCAGCGCCCGGTCACAGCCCTACGAGCAGTACTTC
>TRBD1|TRBJ2-7|TRBV11-2|-
CANLRTGPYEQYF
TGTGCCAACCTTAGGACAGGTCCCTACGAGCAGTACTTC
>-|TRBJ1-4|TRBV7-9|-
CASRPTGGNEKLFF
TGTGCCAGCAGGCCGACGGGGGGGAATGAAAAACTGTTTTTT
>TRBD1|TRBJ1-1|TRBV18|-
CASSRTDRGGHTEAFF
TGTGCCAGCTCACGTACGGACAGGGGAGGTCACACTGAAGCTTTCTTT
>-|TRBJ1-6|TRBV6-5|-
CASSISQGNSPLHF
TGTGCCAGCAGTATTTCACAGGGAAATTCACCCCTCCACTTT
>TRBD2|TRBJ2-3|TRBV13|-
CASSSRGSSTDTQYF
TGTGCCAGCAGCTCGCGGGGGTCTAGCACAGATACGCAGTATTTT
>-|TRBJ2-7|TRBV10-1|few
CASTDSSYEQYF
TGCGCCAGCACGGACTCCTCCTACGAGCAGTACTTC
>TRBD1|TRBJ1-1|TRBV7-2|few
CASSLGGRGPSGTEAFF
TGTGCCAGCAGCTTAGGTGGCAGGGGGCCATCGGGCACTGAAGCTTTCTTT
>-|TRBJ2-5|TRBV7-6|-
CASSPKLYRVPETQYF
TGTGCCAGCAGCCCGAAATTATACAGGGTGCCAGAGACCCAGTACTTC
>-|TRBJ2-5|TRBV6-1|-
CASSNRETQYF
TGTGCCAGCAGTAACCGGGAGACCCAGTACTTC
>-|TRBJ1-1|TRBV29-1|few
CSALLTEAFF
TGCAGCGCCCTCTTAACTGAAGCTTTCTTT
>TRBD1|TRBJ1-1|TRBV5-4|-
CASSSKKQGGTEAFF
TGTGCCAGCAGCTCCAAGAAACAGGGGGGGACTGAAGCTTTCTTT
>-|TRBJ1-2|TRBV9|-
CASSADGGYTF
TGTGCCAGCAGCGCAGACGGGGGCTACACCTTC
>-|TRBJ2-5|TRBV6-5|-
CASSYPGATTGTQYF
TGTGCCAGCAGTTACCCCGGGGCCACGACAGGGACCCAGTACTTC
>-|TRBJ1-2|TRBV7-2|-
CASSRKTGSNYGYTF
TGTGCCAGCTCGAGGAAGACAGGTTCTAACTATGGCTACACCTTC
>-|TRBJ1-1|TRBV15|-
CATSRDTGGDTEAFF
TGTGCCACCAGCAGAGACACGGGGGGGGACACTGAAGCTTTCTTT
>-|TRBJ2-2|TRBV6-1|-
CASSEVTGRTGELFF
TGTGCCAGCAGTGAAGTAACGGGGAGGACCGGGGAGCTGTTTTTT
>-|TRBJ2-1|TRBV4-1|-
CASSHINARVPHAEQFF
TGCGCCAGCAGCCATATTAATGCCAGGGTACCCCACGCTGAGCAGTTCTTC
>-|TRBJ1-1|TRBV6-5|-
CASSYSVTSGPFF
TGTGCCAGCAGTTACTCGGTCACCAGCGGCCCTTTCTTT
>TRBD1|TRBJ1-4|TRBV12-5|-
CASGLLTGFGEKLFF
TGTGCTAGTGGTTTGCTGACAGGGTTCGGCGAAAAACTGTTTTTT
>-|TRBJ1-2|TRBV7-9|few
CASRQMLKDGYTF
TGTGCCAGCCGACAGATGCTAAAAGATGGCTACACCTTC